This T cell receptor beta chain emerged from a study of blood T cell repertoires in COVID-19. Study at large: Sample material is recorded as cDNA or gDNA derived from T cells, B-cell-depleted T cells, or PBMCs.

The germline V gene encodes CDR1 KGHSH and CDR2 LQKENI. V was pared by 1 base and J by 1 base, with 18 bases between. CDR3 length equals 18 residues. Authors' processing steps: Amplification of reference gene primers was used by the study to estimate nucleated cell counts. The repertoire was sequenced with immunoSEQ multiplex PCR; TCRdb's copy has only in-frame clones and lacks some. The D gene and trimming were derived from the DNA, and the V and J assignments and clone size from that table. The table records over 150,000 clones, roughly 80% of them present only once. The rearrangement joins TRBV18 to TRBJ2-3, with a weak D call TRBD2 (6 bases). The TCR was taken from a man in his 60s with acute or convalescent COVID-19. Sequencing was carried out using peripheral blood. As DNA, the CDR3 is TGTGCCAGCTCACCACGACTAGAAACGGCCCTGGGCACAGATACGCAGTATTTT. As protein: CASSPRLETALGTDTQYF.